This is a list of T cell receptor beta chains from one sample in a study of post-analysis software for immune sequencing data. One entry per CDR3 protein, called by TCRdb with MiXCR from the PCR reads. The sample contains 150,000 or so distinct CDR3 sequences, about 34% of which appear only once. Sequenced material: blood, taken after autologous hematopoietic stem cell transplantation. Receptors originate from a girl aged 5-17 years with multiple sclerosis. Each CDR3 is given with its conserved first and last residue. D genes are given only for firm matches. Not all rows give a size; the values are once, few, many and, for expanded clones, a class.

>-|TRBV20-1|-|TRBJ2-5
TGCAGTGCGGTCCTCAAGGGGCAAGAGACCCAGTACTTC
CSAVLKGQETQYF
>-|TRBV10-2|-|TRBJ1-1
TGCGCCAGCAGTGTTGTGATGGAAGGCACTGAAGCTTTCTTT
CASSVVMEGTEAFF
>-|TRBV3-1|-|TRBJ1-5
TGTGCCAGCAGCCAAGAAGGGCATCAGCCCCAGCATTTT
CASSQEGHQPQHF
>-|TRBV6-1|-|TRBJ2-1
TGTGCCAGCAGGACGGGGATGCACTCCTACAATGAGCAGTTCTTC
CASRTGMHSYNEQFF
>-|TRBV20-1|-|TRBJ1-5
TGCAGTGCTAGCTCGGGGGACTATAGCAATCAGCCCCAGCATTTT
CSASSGDYSNQPQHF
>-|TRBV9|-|TRBJ1-5
TGTGCCAGCAGCGTAGAAGGCGCCAATCAGCCCCAGCATTTT
CASSVEGANQPQHF
>-|TRBV6-1|-|TRBJ2-6
TGTGTCAGTCGGGACTCTGGGGCCAACGTCCTGACTTTC
CVSRDSGANVLTF
>TRBD2|TRBV20-1|once|TRBJ2-1
TGCAGTGTTAGAGAGTTTGGGACTAGCCCTTACAATGAGCAGTTCTTC
CSVREFGTSPYNEQFF
>-|TRBV28|few|TRBJ2-7
TGTGCCAGCAGTTTAAGGGCGGGCCCCCCGGGAGAGCAGTACTTC
CASSLRAGPPGEQYF
>TRBD1|TRBV18|few|TRBJ1-1
TGTGCCAGCTCACTGGACAGGGATTTGAACACTGAAGCTTTCTTT
CASSLDRDLNTEAFF
>TRBD1|TRBV10-3|-|TRBJ2-7
TGTGCCATCAGTGCGACAGGGGGCGTCGAGCAGTACTTC
CAISATGGVEQYF
>TRBD2|TRBV7-6|-|TRBJ2-1
TGTGCCAGCAGCTTAGTCTCACTAGCGGTGGGCTCCTACAATGAGCAGTTCTTC
CASSLVSLAVGSYNEQFF
>-|TRBV20-1|few|TRBJ2-7
TGCAGTTGGGTGAAGCTCTACGAGCAGTACTTC
CSWVKLYEQYF
>-|TRBV9|few|TRBJ2-1
TGTGCCAGCAGCGCCCCCCCGGCCACCAATGAGCAGTTCTTC
CASSAPPATNEQFF
>-|TRBV7-8|-|TRBJ1-1
TGTGCCAGCAGCCTCTGGGGGAGAGGAGGGGCGAAGGCCACTGAAGCTTTCTTT
CASSLWGRGGAKATEAFF
>-|TRBV7-8|-|TRBJ1-2
TGTGCCAGCAGCTTACGTGAGGGCTCATCGGCGGGCTACACCTTC
CASSLREGSSAGYTF
>TRBD2|TRBV27|once|TRBJ2-1
TGTGCCAGCAGTTTCGGGGCGGGGGAACAGTTCTTC
CASSFGAGEQFF
>-|TRBV12-3/TRBV12-4|many|TRBJ2-1
TGTGCCAGCAGTTCGTGGGGACTTAGCACCAATGAGCAGTTCTTC
CASSSWGLSTNEQFF
>-|TRBV7-9|few|TRBJ2-3
TGTGCCAGCAGCTCCCGCCCGGACGGGACAGATACGCAGTATTTT
CASSSRPDGTDTQYF
>TRBD2|TRBV5-1|few|TRBJ2-7
TGCGCCAGCAGCTTAGGAAATAGCGGGAGGGCCGGGGCCGAGCAGTACTTC
CASSLGNSGRAGAEQYF
>TRBD1|TRBV20-1|few|TRBJ1-5
TGCAGTGCTAGCTTGGGACAGGGGCATAATCAGCCCCAGCATTTT
CSASLGQGHNQPQHF
>TRBD2|TRBV7-3|few|TRBJ2-3
TGTGCCAGCAGCTTACTAGCGGGAGAATCAGATACGCAGTATTTT
CASSLLAGESDTQYF
>TRBD2|TRBV6-2/TRBV6-3|-|TRBJ2-3
TGTGCCAGCAGCCCCGGGACTAGCGGGAGGAACAGAGATACGCAGTATTTT
CASSPGTSGRNRDTQYF
>-|TRBV20-1|-|TRBJ1-2
TGCAGTGCTGGCAGGGTGGCCTATGGCTACACCTTC
CSAGRVAYGYTF
>TRBD2|TRBV20-1|-|TRBJ2-5
TGCAGTGCTACCCTTGGGAGCGGGAGTAAAGAGACCCAGTACTTC
CSATLGSGSKETQYF
>-|TRBV28|-|TRBJ2-5
TGTGCCAGCAGGCCGTCTGATACAGGGATAGAGACCCAGTACTTC
CASRPSDTGIETQYF
>-|TRBV30|few|TRBJ2-1
TGTGCCTGGAGTGTAGGTCATCGTCGCGGAGAGCAGTTCTTC
CAWSVGHRRGEQFF
>TRBD2|TRBV7-8|-|TRBJ2-1
TGTGCCAGCAGCCCGGGACTAGCGGTTACGGAGCAGTTCTTC
CASSPGLAVTEQFF
>TRBD2|TRBV4-2|many|TRBJ2-7
TGTGCCAGCAGCCAAGGGGGATTAGCGGGATTAACAGCCTACGAGCAGTACTTC
CASSQGGLAGLTAYEQYF
>-|TRBV6-6|-|TRBJ1-4
TGTGCCAGCAGGGATTATGAAAAACTGTTTTTT
CASRDYEKLFF
>-|TRBV12-3/TRBV12-4|-|TRBJ2-1
TGTGCCAGCAGTTTCCTACGGACGGCGAATGAGCAGTTCTTC
CASSFLRTANEQFF
>-|TRBV7-3|few|TRBJ2-6
TGTGCCAGCAGCCCAGTTGGGGCCAACGTCCTGACTTTC
CASSPVGANVLTF
>-|TRBV25-1|few|TRBJ1-4
TGTGCCAGCAGGCGAGGGGCGTCGGGGATAGGTCCGGCAACTAATGAAAAACTGTTTTTT
CASRRGASGIGPATNEKLFF
>-|TRBV7-2|-|TRBJ2-7
TGTGCCAGCAGCTTCGGCCGGGTTTATCTTTACGAGCAGTACTTC
CASSFGRVYLYEQYF
>-|TRBV5-1|-|TRBJ1-2
TGCGCCAGCGGCTACAGACCTAACTATGGCTACACCTTC
CASGYRPNYGYTF
>-|TRBV11-2|-|TRBJ2-2
TGTGCCAGCAGCGTACCCGGGCGGGAGAACACCGGGGAGCTGTTTTTT
CASSVPGRENTGELFF
>TRBD2|TRBV20-1|-|TRBJ2-7
TGCAGTGCTAGTCCAAGCGGGAGGATGTACGAGCAGTACTTC
CSASPSGRMYEQYF
>TRBD1|TRBV29-1|many|TRBJ2-5
TGCAGCGCCGCCCCCGACAGGGAACAAGAGACCCAGTACTTC
CSAAPDREQETQYF
>TRBD2|TRBV20-1|few|TRBJ2-1
TGCAGTGCTAGAGCCTTACTTTCCGGGACTAGCGGGAGGATAAGTGAGCAGTTCTTC
CSARALLSGTSGRISEQFF
>-|TRBV20-1|-|TRBJ1-5
TGCAGTGCCGGCGGGTGGGGTGGATATAGCAATCAGCCCCAGCATTTT
CSAGGWGGYSNQPQHF
>-|TRBV20-1|few|TRBJ1-1
TGCAGTGCTAGATATCGGAGGGAAACTGAAGCTTTCTTT
CSARYRRETEAFF
>TRBD2|TRBV7-2|-|TRBJ2-1
TGTGCCAGCAGCCGGGGACTAGCGGGCTACAATGAGCAGTTCTTC
CASSRGLAGYNEQFF
>-|TRBV30|-|TRBJ2-4
TGTGCCTGGATGGGGGACGCCAAAAACATTCAGTACTTC
CAWMGDAKNIQYF
>-|TRBV5-5|many|TRBJ2-5
TGTGCCAGCAGCTTGCAACCCGCGGCGGTCCCGTACTTC
CASSLQPAAVPYF
>TRBD1|TRBV3-1|-|TRBJ2-3
TGTGCCAGCAGCCCCCGGACAGGGGTAGATACGCAGTATTTT
CASSPRTGVDTQYF
>-|TRBV6-1|-|TRBJ1-2
TGTGCCAGCAGTGAATGGGTCAGGGTAGGCGGCTACACCTTC
CASSEWVRVGGYTF
>-|TRBV12-3/TRBV12-4|many|TRBJ1-1
TGTGCCAGCAGTTTAGAAGGGTATAGGAACACTGAAGCTTTCTTT
CASSLEGYRNTEAFF
>-|TRBV20-1|many|TRBJ2-1
TGCAGTGCTAGAGATTGGCGGACCACGCGGAACAATGAGCAGTTCTTC
CSARDWRTTRNNEQFF
>-|TRBV7-8|-|TRBJ2-3
TGTGCCAGCAGCGACGGACTTTCTAGCACAGATACGCAGTATTTT
CASSDGLSSTDTQYF
>TRBD1|TRBV2|-|TRBJ1-4
TGTGCCACTCGTGGGCGGGACAGCAATGAAAAACTGTTTTTT
CATRGRDSNEKLFF
>TRBD2|TRBV29-1|many|TRBJ2-3
TGCAGCGTCGGGGGGCTAGCGGGAGGTTATGGCACAGATACGCAGTATTTT
CSVGGLAGGYGTDTQYF
>TRBD2|TRBV3-1|-|TRBJ2-3
TGTGCCAGCAGCCGACTAGCGGGGGGCAAAGATACGCAGTATTTT
CASSRLAGGKDTQYF
>-|TRBV29-1|-|TRBJ2-7
TGCAGCGCCACGGGGACCACAACATGGGGGGAGCAGTACTTC
CSATGTTTWGEQYF
>TRBD1|TRBV24-1|-|TRBJ2-2
TGTGCCACCAGTGACCAGGACAGGGACACCGGGGAGCTGTTTTTT
CATSDQDRDTGELFF
>TRBD2|TRBV20-1|many|TRBJ2-1
TGCAGTGCTAGAGATTGGACTAGCGGGAGAGGTGAGCAGTTCTTC
CSARDWTSGRGEQFF
>TRBD2|TRBV5-1|few|TRBJ2-5
TGCGCCAGCAGCGGGGGATTCTTTGGGATAGCGGGGCTCTCTGAAGAGACCCAGTACTTC
CASSGGFFGIAGLSEETQYF
>-|TRBV5-1|-|TRBJ2-7
TGCGCCAGCAGCTCGGCGACCGCCTCCTACGAGCAGTACTTC
CASSSATASYEQYF
>-|TRBV28|few|TRBJ2-1
TGTGCCAGCAGTTTCCCCCTAGGGGTTGAGCAGTTCTTC
CASSFPLGVEQFF
>-|TRBV15|-|TRBJ1-1
TGTGCCACCACCGCCAGGGCGAACACTGAAGCTTTCTTT
CATTARANTEAFF